This T cell receptor beta chain was recorded in a study of blood T cell repertoires in COVID-19. Study-wide context: The United States, Italy and Spain provided the acute and convalescent COVID-19 samples. PBMCs, B-cell-depleted T cells, or T cells provided the cDNA or gDNA that made up the material.

In the case of this clone: Other nucleotide sequences in the sample specify the same CDR3.

In the study's own analysis: Estimation of nucleated cell counts relied on the amplification of reference gene primers. Clones were sequenced by immunoSEQ multiplex PCR, and TCRdb holds only the in-frame ones, with some missing. V and J calls and clone size follow that table, whereas D and trimming were derived from the DNA. This table holds roughly 250,000 clones, around 83% found once. This CDR3 spans 14 amino acids. From germline, CDR1 is SGHTA and CDR2 FQGNSA. The V and J ends lost 6 bases and 2 bases respectively, with 10 bases between them. The V gene is TRBV7-2, the J gene TRBJ1-4; perhaps TRBD1 as D (6 bases). The sequence was collected from a woman aged 55-69 years with active or convalescent COVID-19. Sample: peripheral blood. The CDR3 loop is CASSPTGTNEKLFF. The CDR3 DNA follows: TGTGCCAGCAGTCCAACAGGGACTAATGAAAAACTGTTTTTT.